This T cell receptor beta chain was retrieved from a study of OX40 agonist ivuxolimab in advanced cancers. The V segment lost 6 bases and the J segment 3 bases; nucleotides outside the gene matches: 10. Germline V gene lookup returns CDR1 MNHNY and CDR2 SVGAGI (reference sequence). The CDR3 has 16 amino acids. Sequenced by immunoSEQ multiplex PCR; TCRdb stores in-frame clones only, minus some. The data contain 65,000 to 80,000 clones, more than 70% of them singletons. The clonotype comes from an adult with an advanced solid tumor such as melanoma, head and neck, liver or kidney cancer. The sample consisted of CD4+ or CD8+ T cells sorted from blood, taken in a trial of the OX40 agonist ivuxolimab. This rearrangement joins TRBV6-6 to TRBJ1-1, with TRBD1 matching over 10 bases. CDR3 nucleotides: TGTGCCAGCAGACCGGGACAGGGGTTGCGGGACACTGAAGCTTTCTTT. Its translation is CASRPGQGLRDTEAFF.